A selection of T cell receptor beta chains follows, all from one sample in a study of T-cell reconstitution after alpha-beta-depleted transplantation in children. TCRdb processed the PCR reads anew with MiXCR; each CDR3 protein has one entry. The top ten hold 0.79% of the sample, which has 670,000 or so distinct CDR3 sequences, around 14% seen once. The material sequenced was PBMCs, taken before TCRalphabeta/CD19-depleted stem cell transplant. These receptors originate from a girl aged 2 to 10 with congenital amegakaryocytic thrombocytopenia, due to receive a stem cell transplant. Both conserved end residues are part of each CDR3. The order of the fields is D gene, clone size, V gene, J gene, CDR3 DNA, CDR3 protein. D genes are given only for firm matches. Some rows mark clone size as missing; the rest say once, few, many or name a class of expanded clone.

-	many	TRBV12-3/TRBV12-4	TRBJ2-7	TGTGCCAGCAGCTCCCTCGGGGACTTCGAGCAGTACTTC	CASSSLGDFEQYF
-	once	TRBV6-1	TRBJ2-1	TGTGCCAGCACACTTGGGCGGGCGTGGGATGAGCAGTTCTTC	CASTLGRAWDEQFF
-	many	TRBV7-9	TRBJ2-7	TGTGCCAGCAGCCTAAGACAGGACCGGTACGAGCAGTACTTC	CASSLRQDRYEQYF
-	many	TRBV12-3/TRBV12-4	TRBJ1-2	TGTGCCAGCAGTTTTGGGACACATGGCTACACCTTC	CASSFGTHGYTF
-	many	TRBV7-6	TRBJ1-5	TGTGCCAGCAGTCCGGAAAGGACTACGTATAGCAATCAGCCCCAGCATTTT	CASSPERTTYSNQPQHF
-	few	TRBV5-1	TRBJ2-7	TGCGCCAGCAGCCTCGATTCGGGGTCCACATATACCTACGAGCAGTACTTC	CASSLDSGSTYTYEQYF
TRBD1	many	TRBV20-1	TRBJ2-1	TGCAGTGCTAGAGTAGGGACAGGGGTTATCAACCATGAGCAGTTCTTC	CSARVGTGVINHEQFF
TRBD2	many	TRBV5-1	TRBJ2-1	TGCGCCAGCAGCTTGGCAGGACTAGTCAGGGATGAGCAGTTCTTC	CASSLAGLVRDEQFF
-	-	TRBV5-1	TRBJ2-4	TGCGCCAGCAGCTTGGCCGGCGTGGACAGACAAGCCAAAAACATTCAGTACTTC	CASSLAGVDRQAKNIQYF
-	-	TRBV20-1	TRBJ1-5	TGCAGTGCTACTCCAGGGAGGCATAATCAGCCCCAGCATTTT	CSATPGRHNQPQHF
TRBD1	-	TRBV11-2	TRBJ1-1	TGTGCCAGCAGCCCAGGTCGGGGGACAGGGAGGAGGGACACTGAAGCTTTCTTT	CASSPGRGTGRRDTEAFF
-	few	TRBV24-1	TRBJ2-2	TGTGCCACCAGTGATCACAACTCTCCCGCCGGGGAGCTGTTTTTT	CATSDHNSPAGELFF
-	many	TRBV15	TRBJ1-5	TGTGCCACCAGCAGAGATAATTTCGGCACTCAGCCCCAGCATTTT	CATSRDNFGTQPQHF
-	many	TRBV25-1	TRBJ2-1	TGTGCCAGCAGCGTAGGTGGAAAGCAGTTCTTC	CASSVGGKQFF
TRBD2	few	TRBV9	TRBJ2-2	TGTGCCAGCAGCTCACGCCCCCAGGGACTAGGGGCCGGGGAGCTGTTTTTT	CASSSRPQGLGAGELFF
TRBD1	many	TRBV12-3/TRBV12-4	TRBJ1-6	TGTGCCAGCAGTCCGGACAGGGGTATGTCACCCCTCCACTTT	CASSPDRGMSPLHF
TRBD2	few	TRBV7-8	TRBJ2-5	TGTGCCAGCAGTCGAGGACTAGCGGGAGGGGAAGAGACCCAGTACTTC	CASSRGLAGGEETQYF
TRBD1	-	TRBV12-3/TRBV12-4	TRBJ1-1	TGTGCCAGCAGTCCCCCCGGGACAGCGCCAACTGAAGCTTTCTTT	CASSPPGTAPTEAFF
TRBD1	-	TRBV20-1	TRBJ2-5	TGCAGTGGGACAGGGGGAAAGACCCAGTACTTC	CSGTGGKTQYF
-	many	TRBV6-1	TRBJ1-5	TGTGCCAGCAGTGCGGGCGGAGTTAGCAATCAGCCCCAGCATTTT	CASSAGGVSNQPQHF
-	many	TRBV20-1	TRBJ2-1	TGCAGTGCTAGAGATTCAGGAAGACCCTACAATGAGCAGTTCTTC	CSARDSGRPYNEQFF
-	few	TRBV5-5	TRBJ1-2	TGTGCCAGCAGTCCGGGGGGGCCGGGGGGCTACACCTTC	CASSPGGPGGYTF
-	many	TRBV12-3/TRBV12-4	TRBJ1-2	TGTGCCAGCAGTCAAGCATATGGCTACACCTTC	CASSQAYGYTF
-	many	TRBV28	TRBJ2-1	TGTGCCAGCAGCTTGCGACGCAATGAGCAGTTCTTC	CASSLRRNEQFF
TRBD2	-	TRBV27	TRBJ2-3	TGTGCCAGCAGTTTAACGTGGGAGGGATTAGCGGATACGCAGTATTTT	CASSLTWEGLADTQYF
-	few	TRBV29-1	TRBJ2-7	TGCAGCGTTGAGGTGGTTGGACCCTACGAGCAGTACTTC	CSVEVVGPYEQYF